One sample yielded the 23 T cell receptor beta chains listed below, sequenced in a study of post-analysis software for immune sequencing data. Study outcomes and limitations: TRBV5-6, TRBV5-1 and TRBV20-1 belonged to a set of about 5 TRBV segments that were more frequent in patients than controls.

These receptors are not linked to any known antigen. TCR beta libraries were prepared from cDNA with unique molecular identifiers. TCRdb fed the PCR reads into MiXCR, producing one record per CDR3 protein. The table shows about 770,000 distinct CDR3 sequences, with about 43% occurring only once. Material for sequencing was blood. The receptors come from a girl aged 5-17 years with multiple sclerosis.

The V and J genes are TRBV7-2 and TRBJ2-1; 12 bases line up with TRBD2. The CDR3 spans 17 residues. The trim removed 1 base at V and 8 bases at J, leaving 9 bases unmatched. Germline V lookup: CDR1 SGHTA, CDR2 FQGNSA. The CDR3 sequence: CASSLDPTSGSLDEQFF. The CDR3 nucleotides read TGTGCCAGCAGCTTAGACCCGACTAGCGGGAGCTTGGATGAGCAGTTCTTC.

This clonotype was counted a single time. The rearrangement links TRBV6-1 to TRBJ2-7; no reliable D call. V lost 3 bases, J lost 3 bases, and 6 bases lay in between. Germline V gene data show CDR1 as MNHNS and CDR2 as SASEGT. The CDR3 loop spans 12 amino acids. The CDR3 is CASSDAYYEQYF. The DNA of the CDR3 is TGTGCCAGCAGTGATGCCTACTACGAGCAGTACTTC.

This rearrangement joins TRBV28 to TRBJ2-1, with D possibly matching TRBD2 (6 bases). CDR3 length equals 13 residues. With 3 bases removed from V and 8 bases from J, the gap between germline ends came to 11 bases. Germline V CDR1 and CDR2: MDHEN, SYDVKM. DNA of the CDR3: TGTGCCAGCAGTTTGGAGGGTCTCGATGAGCAGTTCTTC. This encodes CASSLEGLDEQFF.

The CDR3 sequence is CASSLPLARYEQFF. Here the CDR3 DNA reads TGTGCCAGCAGCTTACCGCTAGCGCGGTATGAGCAGTTCTTC. The rearrangement uses TRBV7-9 and TRBJ2-1; possibly TRBD2 for D (6 bases). Trimming took off 2 bases at V and 8 bases at J, with 13 bases between the two ends. The CDR3 consists of 14 residues. The germline gives CDR1 SEHNR, CDR2 FQNEAQ (reference sequence).

V is TRBV27 and J is TRBJ2-7; 8 bases agree with TRBD1. The V segment lost 6 bases and the J segment 5 bases; nucleotides outside the gene matches: 15. The length of the CDR3 is 16 residues. CDR1 and CDR2 (germline): MNHEY, SMNVEV (reference sequence). CDR3 sequence (DNA): TGTGCCAGCAGCACAACCTCGCAGGGGGCCCCCGACGAGCAGTACTTC. Protein product: CASSTTSQGAPDEQYF.

V usage is TRBV30 and J usage is TRBJ1-4; D not certain. The CDR3 is 13 residues long. Between the trimmed V and J ends, which lost 2 bases and 4 bases, there was a span of 8 bases. Germline lookup yields CDR1 GTSNPN and CDR2 SVGIG (reference sequence). This CDR3 is CAWSRLGNEKLFF. The CDR3 bases are TGTGCCTGGAGTCGCTTGGGTAATGAAAAACTGTTTTTT. Drawing the rest from reference TRBV30 and TRBJ1-4, the complete variable domain is SQTIHQWPATLVQPVGSPLSLECTVEGTSNPNLYWYRQAAGRGLQLLFYSVGIGQISSEVPQNLSASRPQDRQFILSSKKLLLSDSGFYLCAWSRLGNEKLFFGSGTQLSVL.

This clonotype has more than one count but fewer than ten. V gene TRBV11-2 combines with J gene TRBJ2-4; 8 bases fit TRBD1. The CDR3 loop spans 15 amino acids. Germline CDR1 SGHAT, CDR2 FQNNGV. Trimming took 5 bases from V and 2 from J; bases not matched to a gene: 5. The CDR3 spells CASSPSRGPKNIQYF. The CDR3, as DNA: TGTGCCAGCAGCCCCAGCAGGGGGCCCAAAAACATTCAGTACTTC.

This chain links TRBV27 with TRBJ2-1; 8 positions agree with TRBD1. CDR1 is MNHEY and CDR2 is SMNVEV in the germline V gene (reference sequence). The J segment lost 8 bases and the V segment lost 0 bases, leaving 9 bases of the junction unmatched. The length of the CDR3 is 16 residues. The CDR3, as DNA: TGTGCCAGCAGTTTATCGCTCACAGGGGGTGGTCATGAGCAGTTCTTC. It encodes CASSLSLTGGGHEQFF.

This chain uses TRBV28 with TRBJ1-2; D not certain. CDR3 size: 15 residues. Germline V lookup: CDR1 MDHEN, CDR2 SYDVKM. Trimming removed 5 bases at V and 4 bases at J, with 17 bases between. CDR3 amino acids: CASSGGLGSIYGYTF. The CDR3 nucleotides read TGTGCCAGCAGTGGAGGGTTAGGGAGTATCTATGGCTACACCTTC.

This clonotype was seen a handful of times. The chain has TRBV3-1 and TRBJ2-1; D is possibly TRBD2 (6 bases). The germline CDR1 and CDR2 sequences are LGHDT and YNNKEL (reference sequence). This CDR3 has 16 residues. The germline V and J ends were trimmed by 1 base and 6 bases, with 16 bases remaining between them. The CDR3 region has the DNA TGTGCCAGCAGCCAAGGGGCGGGGAAAAGGGCCAATGAGCAGTTCTTC. Translated, it gives CASSQGAGKRANEQFF.

In this sample, this clonotype turned up a few times. V is TRBV7-8 and J is TRBJ2-7; TRBD2 is a possible D gene (6 bases). The CDR3 runs to 15 residues. Germline loops: CDR1 SGHVS, CDR2 FQNEAQ. Trimming stripped 5 bases from V and 5 bases from J, with 19 bases between. DNA of the CDR3: TGTGCCAGCAGCCCGTTTTGGGGGAGGTCGAACGAGCAGTACTTC. Encoded protein: CASSPFWGRSNEQYF.

The chain couples TRBV3-1 to TRBJ2-6; no clear D gene. The CDR3 contains 17 residues. CDR1 LGHDT and CDR2 YNNKEL come from the germline V gene (reference sequence). The V end lost 1 base, the J end lost 0 bases, and 10 bases lay between the germline ends. The CDR3 sequence is CASSQGQASSGANVLTF. The CDR3 DNA sequence: TGTGCCAGCAGCCAAGGTCAGGCAAGCTCTGGGGCCAACGTCCTGACTTTC.

As concerns this clonotype: This may be a read error: a much more frequent sequence differs by one nucleotide. This rearrangement joins TRBV12-3 or TRBV12-4 to TRBJ2-1; 10 bases map to TRBD2. There are 15 residues in the CDR3. V dropped 6 bases and J dropped 6; count of bases not matched to a gene: 8. CDR3 in DNA: TGTGCCAGCAGCAAAGCGGGAGGGCCTTGCAATGAGCAGTTCTTC. It codes for CASSKAGGPCNEQFF.

V gene TRBV20-1 combines with J gene TRBJ2-3; no clear D gene. V was clipped by 0 bases and J by 1 base, with 8 bases between them. CDR3 length equals 14 residues. The germline gives CDR1 DFQATT, CDR2 SNEGSKA (reference sequence). The CDR3 sequence: CSARDGRRTDTQYF. For the CDR3, the DNA is TGCAGTGCTAGAGATGGACGGCGCACAGATACGCAGTATTTT.

This clonotype was seen many times. A read error may account for a junction end that differs from germline. The chain links TRBV7-2 to TRBJ2-5; 8 nucleotides line up with TRBD2. Germline V lookup: CDR1 SGHTA, CDR2 FQGNSA. This CDR3 region has 13 residues. As DNA, the CDR3 is TGCGCCAGCAGCCGGGGACTAGAAGAGACCCAGTACTTC. Its translation is CASSRGLEETQYF.

This clonotype came up many times. V is TRBV20-1 and J is TRBJ1-6; 9 positions agree with TRBD1. J lost 14 bases, V lost 5 bases, and 10 bases had no gene match. CDR1 DFQATT and CDR2 SNEGSKA come from the germline V gene (reference sequence). This CDR3 is built from 13 residues. The CDR3: CSAQTLQGASLHF. The CDR3 bases are TGCAGTGCTCAGACCTTACAGGGGGCATCCCTCCACTTT.

The table lists this clonotype with a few counts. The V gene is TRBV20-1, the J gene TRBJ2-5; TRBD1 matches at 7 bases. Germline CDR1 reads DFQATT; CDR2 reads SNEGSKA (reference sequence). Trimming took 6 bases from V and 5 from J; bases not matched to a gene: 9. This CDR3 comprises 13 residues. DNA of the CDR3: TGCAGTGCGATAAAGACAGGGATGGAGACCCAGTACTTC. Translation: CSAIKTGMETQYF.

The rearrangement uses TRBV6-5 and TRBJ2-3, with 8 bases identical to TRBD2. The CDR3 totals 16 residues. Per the germline V gene, CDR1 is MNHEY and CDR2 is SVGAGI. The V segment lost 3 bases and the J segment 0 bases; nucleotides outside the gene matches: 5. For the CDR3, the DNA is TGTGCCAGCAGTTATGGTTCGGGGGGGAGCACAGATACGCAGTATTTT. Its protein is CASSYGSGGSTDTQYF.

This clonotype came up once. V and J are TRBV3-1 and TRBJ2-5; D unresolved. V was clipped by 0 bases and J by 5 bases, with 10 bases between them. Germline CDR1 is LGHDT and CDR2 is YNNKEL (reference sequence). The CDR3 totals 14 residues. CDR3 in DNA: TGTGCCAGCAGCCAAGAGGTGTTAGGGGAGACCCAGTACTTC. As protein: CASSQEVLGETQYF.

This clonotype was counted between two and nine times. CDR3 protein: CASSTAGTGIHEQYF. The CDR3 DNA reads as TGTGCCAGCAGTACCGCCGGGACAGGTATCCACGAGCAGTACTTC. The chain uses TRBV25-1 and TRBJ2-7; TRBD1 agrees at 8 bases. Losses at the gene ends were 5 bases for V and 5 bases for J; bases not matched to a gene: 11. Germline V lookup: CDR1 MGHDK, CDR2 SYGVNS. This CDR3 contains 15 residues.

This clonotype was seen only a few times. The V and J genes are TRBV14 and TRBJ1-2; no clear D gene. The CDR3 extends over 15 amino acids. The germline V gene encodes CDR1 SGHDN and CDR2 FVKESK. Trimming removed 0 bases from V and 2 bases from J, with 10 bases in between. The CDR3 reads CASSQEGPANYGYTF. Here the CDR3 DNA reads TGTGCCAGCAGCCAAGAAGGGCCCGCCAACTATGGCTACACCTTC.

This sequence joins TRBV11-2 and TRBJ2-1; the match to TRBD2 covers 10 bases. There are 19 residues in the CDR3. Trimming cost V 0 bases and J 5 bases; bases outside gene matches: 13. The germline CDR1 and CDR2 sequences are SGHAT and FQNNGV. The CDR3, as DNA: TGTGCCAGCAGCTTAGATCTCGGAAGCGGGAGGGCCGGGGACAATGAGCAGTTCTTC. Its protein product is CASSLDLGSGRAGDNEQFF. Filled out from reference TRBV11-2 and TRBJ2-1, the complete variable domain reads EAGVAQSPRYKIIEKRQSVAFWCNPISGHATLYWYQQILGQGPKLLIQFQNNGVVDDSQLPKDRFSAERLKGVDSTLKIQPAKLEDSAVYLCASSLDLGSGRAGDNEQFFGPGTRLTVL.

This clonotype occurred a few times. The chain combines TRBV12-3 or TRBV12-4 with TRBJ2-3, with D hard to call. V lost 4 bases to trimming and J lost 3 bases, with 5 bases between them. The CDR3 is 12 amino acids. This CDR3 reads CASSSQTDTQYF. CDR3 coding DNA: TGTGCCAGCAGTTCGCAGACAGATACGCAGTATTTT.